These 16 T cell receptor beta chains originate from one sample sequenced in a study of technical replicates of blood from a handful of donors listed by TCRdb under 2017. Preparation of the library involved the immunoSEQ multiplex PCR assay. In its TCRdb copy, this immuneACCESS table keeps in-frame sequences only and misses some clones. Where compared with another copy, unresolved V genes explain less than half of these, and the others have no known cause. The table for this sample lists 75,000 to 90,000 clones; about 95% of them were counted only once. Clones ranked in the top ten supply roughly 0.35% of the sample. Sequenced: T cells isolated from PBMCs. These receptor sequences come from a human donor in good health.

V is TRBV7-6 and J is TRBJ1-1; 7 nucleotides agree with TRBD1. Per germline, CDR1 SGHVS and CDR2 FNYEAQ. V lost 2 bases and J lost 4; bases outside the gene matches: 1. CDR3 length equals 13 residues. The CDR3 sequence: CASSLWTGTEAFF. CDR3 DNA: TGTGCCAGCAGCTTATGGACAGGCACTGAAGCTTTCTTT.

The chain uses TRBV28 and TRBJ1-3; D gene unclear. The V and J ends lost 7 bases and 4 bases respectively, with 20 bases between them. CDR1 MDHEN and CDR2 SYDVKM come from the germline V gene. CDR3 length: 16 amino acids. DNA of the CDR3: TGTGCCAGCACCCCCTCGGGGAGGGAGACCGGAAACACCATATATTTT. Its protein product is CASTPSGRETGNTIYF.

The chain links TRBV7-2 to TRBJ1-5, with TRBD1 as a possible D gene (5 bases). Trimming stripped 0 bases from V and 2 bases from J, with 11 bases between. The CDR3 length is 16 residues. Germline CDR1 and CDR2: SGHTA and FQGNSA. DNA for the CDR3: TGTGCCAGCAGCTTAGCTGGGGCGTGGGGCAATCAGCCCCAGCATTTT. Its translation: CASSLAGAWGNQPQHF. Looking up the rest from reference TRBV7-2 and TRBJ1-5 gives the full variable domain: GAGVSQSPSNKVTEKGKDVELRCDPISGHTALYWYRQSLGQGLEFLIYFQGNSAPDKSGLPSDRFSAERTGGSVSTLTIQRTQQEDSAVYLCASSLAGAWGNQPQHFGDGTRLSIL.

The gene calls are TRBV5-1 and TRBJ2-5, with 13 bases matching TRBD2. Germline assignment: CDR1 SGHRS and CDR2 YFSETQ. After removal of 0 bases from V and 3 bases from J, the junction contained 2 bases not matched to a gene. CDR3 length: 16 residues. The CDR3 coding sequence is TGCGCCAGCAGCTTGGGGACTAGCGGGAGAGAAGAGACCCAGTACTTC. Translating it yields CASSLGTSGREETQYF.

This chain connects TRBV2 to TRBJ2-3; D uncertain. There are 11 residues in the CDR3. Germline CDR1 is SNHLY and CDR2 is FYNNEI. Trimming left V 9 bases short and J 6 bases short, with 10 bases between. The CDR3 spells CARRSRDTQYF. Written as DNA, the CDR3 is TGTGCCAGGAGGAGTAGGGATACGCAGTATTTT. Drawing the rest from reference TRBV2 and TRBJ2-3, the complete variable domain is EPEVTQTPSHQVTQMGQEVILRCVPISNHLYFYWYRQILGQKVEFLVSFYNNEISEKSEIFDDQFSVERPDGSNFTLKIRSTKLEDSAMYFCARRSRDTQYFGPGTRLTVL.

The CDR3 region has the DNA TGTGCCAGCAGTTCCCGACAGGGCAACACTGAAGCTTTCTTT. It yields the protein CASSSRQGNTEAFF. The chain joins TRBV6-1 to TRBJ1-1; TRBD1 matches at 7 bases. J gave up 2 bases and V 5 bases, and 5 bases lay outside the gene matches. The length of the CDR3 is 14 residues. The germline V gene encodes CDR1 MNHNS and CDR2 SASEGT.

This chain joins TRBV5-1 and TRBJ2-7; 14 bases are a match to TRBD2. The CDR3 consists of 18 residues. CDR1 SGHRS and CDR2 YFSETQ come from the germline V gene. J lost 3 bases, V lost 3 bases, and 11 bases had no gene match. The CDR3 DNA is TGCGCCAGCAGCTACCTCGGGACTAGCGGGAGTTTCCTCTACGAGCAGTACTTC. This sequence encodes CASSYLGTSGSFLYEQYF.

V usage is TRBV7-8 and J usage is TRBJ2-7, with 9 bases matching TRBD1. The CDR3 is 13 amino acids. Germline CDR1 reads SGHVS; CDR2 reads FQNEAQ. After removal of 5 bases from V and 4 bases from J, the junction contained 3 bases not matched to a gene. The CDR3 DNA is TGTGCCAGCAGCGCGGACAGGGGTTACGAGCAGTACTTC. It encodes CASSADRGYEQYF.

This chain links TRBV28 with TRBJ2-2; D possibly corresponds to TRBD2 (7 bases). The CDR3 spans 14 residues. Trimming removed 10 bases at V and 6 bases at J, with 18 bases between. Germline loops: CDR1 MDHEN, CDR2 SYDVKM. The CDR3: CATKLSGGSGELFF. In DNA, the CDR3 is TGTGCCACCAAACTTTCGGGGGGCTCCGGGGAGCTGTTTTTT.

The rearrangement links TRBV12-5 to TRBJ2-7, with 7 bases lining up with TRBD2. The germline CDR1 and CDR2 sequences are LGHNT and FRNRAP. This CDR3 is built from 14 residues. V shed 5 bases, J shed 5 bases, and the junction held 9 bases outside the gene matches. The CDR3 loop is CASGPGGVYNEQYF. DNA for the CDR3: TGTGCTAGTGGTCCGGGGGGAGTTTACAACGAGCAGTACTTC.

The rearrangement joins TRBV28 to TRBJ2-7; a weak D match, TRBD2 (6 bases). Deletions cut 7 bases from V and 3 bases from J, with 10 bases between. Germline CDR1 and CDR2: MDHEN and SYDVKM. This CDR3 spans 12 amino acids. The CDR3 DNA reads TGTGCCAGCAATACGGGACTCTACGAGCAGTACTTC. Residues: CASNTGLYEQYF.

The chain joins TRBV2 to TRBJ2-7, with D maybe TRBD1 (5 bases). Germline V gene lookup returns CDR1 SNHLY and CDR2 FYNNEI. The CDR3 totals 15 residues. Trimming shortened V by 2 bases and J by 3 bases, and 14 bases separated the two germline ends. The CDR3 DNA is TGTGCCAGCAGTGAAATCCAGGGCCCGTACTACGAGCAGTACTTC. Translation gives CASSEIQGPYYEQYF. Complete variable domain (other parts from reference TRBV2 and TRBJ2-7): EPEVTQTPSHQVTQMGQEVILRCVPISNHLYFYWYRQILGQKVEFLVSFYNNEISEKSEIFDDQFSVERPDGSNFTLKIRSTKLEDSAMYFCASSEIQGPYYEQYFGPGTRLTVT.

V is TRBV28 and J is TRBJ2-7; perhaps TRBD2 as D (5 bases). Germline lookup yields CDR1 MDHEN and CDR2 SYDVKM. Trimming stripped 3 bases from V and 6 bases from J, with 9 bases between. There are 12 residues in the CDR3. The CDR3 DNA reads TGTGCCAGCAGTTTCGAGGAGGTCGAGCAGTACTTC. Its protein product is CASSFEEVEQYF.

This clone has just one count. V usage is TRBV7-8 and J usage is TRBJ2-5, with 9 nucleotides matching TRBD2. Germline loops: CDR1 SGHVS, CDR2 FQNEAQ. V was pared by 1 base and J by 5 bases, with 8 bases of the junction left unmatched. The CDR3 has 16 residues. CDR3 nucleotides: TGTGCCAGCAGCTTAGATCTAGCGGGACTTGGGGAGACCCAGTACTTC. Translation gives CASSLDLAGLGETQYF.

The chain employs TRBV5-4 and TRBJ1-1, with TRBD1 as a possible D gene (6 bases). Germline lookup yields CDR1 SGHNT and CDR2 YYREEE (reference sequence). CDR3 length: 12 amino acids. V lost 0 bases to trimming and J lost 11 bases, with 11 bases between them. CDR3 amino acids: CASSLDQGRAFF. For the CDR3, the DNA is TGTGCCAGCAGCTTGGATCAGGGGCGGGCTTTCTTT.

The CDR3 is CASSSLPVDRLEQYF. CDR3 nucleotide sequence: TGTGCCAGCAGTTCTCTCCCGGTGGACAGGTTGGAGCAGTACTTC. The chain employs TRBV27 and TRBJ2-7, with 7 positions matching TRBD1. Trimming removed 4 bases from V and 7 bases from J; junction bases left unmatched: 13. Germline V CDR1 and CDR2: MNHEY, SMNVEV (reference sequence). CDR3 size: 15 residues.